This is a list of T cell receptor beta chains from one sample in a study of T cell responses to AZD1222 COVID-19 vaccine. Only in-frame clones appear in the TCRdb table, and some are missing; sequencing was by immunoSEQ multiplex PCR. The repertoire holds 150,000 to 180,000 clones, with approximately 87% as singletons. This material consisted of peripheral blood, taken on day 0 of MenACWY control vaccination. All receptors derive from an adult in good health. CDR3s include the opening cysteine and the closing phenylalanine or tryptophan. The D gene is left open where the match is weak. Clone size is stated in some rows and not others, as once, few, many or a class when expanded.

-	TRBJ2-4	TRBV4-3	-	CASSQGTGLKNIQYF	TGCGCCAGCAGCCAAGGGACAGGACTAAAAAACATTCAGTACTTC
TRBD2	TRBJ2-1	TRBV28	few	CASSPSGPGLNEQFF	TGTGCCAGCAGCCCTAGCGGCCCAGGCCTCAATGAGCAGTTCTTC
TRBD2	TRBJ2-3	TRBV9	-	CASSPRGLGREDTQYF	TGTGCCAGCAGCCCCCGAGGTCTCGGGAGGGAGGATACGCAGTATTTT
TRBD2	TRBJ2-3	TRBV6-2/TRBV6-3	-	CASSYSLWREGVDTQYF	TGTGCCAGCAGTTACTCTCTTTGGCGGGAGGGGGTAGATACGCAGTATTTT
TRBD1	TRBJ1-1	TRBV15	-	CATSTSRQGRTEAFF	TGTGCCACCAGCACCTCAAGACAGGGGAGGACTGAAGCTTTCTTT
-	TRBJ2-5	TRBV20-1	once	CSAAGIETQYF	TGCAGTGCGGCAGGGATAGAGACCCAGTACTTC
TRBD1	TRBJ2-5	TRBV7-2	-	CASSRTGDETQYF	TGTGCCAGCAGCCGCACAGGGGACGAGACCCAGTACTTC
-	TRBJ1-1	TRBV7-2	-	CASSLNFVGEAFF	TGTGCCAGCAGCTTAAATTTTGTAGGGGAAGCTTTCTTT
-	TRBJ1-1	TRBV27	few	CASSLIMNTEAFF	TGTGCCAGCAGTTTAATCATGAACACTGAAGCTTTCTTT
TRBD1	TRBJ1-1	TRBV18	-	CASSPPWNRGRDTEAFF	TGTGCCAGCTCACCACCTTGGAACAGGGGGCGCGACACTGAAGCTTTCTTT
-	TRBJ1-6	TRBV7-9	-	CASSLAGNSPLHF	TGTGCCAGCAGCTTAGCGGGGAATTCACCCCTCCACTTT
-	TRBJ1-1	TRBV9	-	CASSPLLGTEAFF	TGTGCCAGCAGCCCTCTACTCGGCACTGAAGCTTTCTTT
TRBD1	TRBJ1-1	TRBV29-1	-	CSVGQGPTEAFF	TGCAGCGTTGGACAGGGGCCCACTGAAGCTTTCTTT
-	TRBJ1-3	TRBV9	-	CASSVTPNTIYF	TGTGCCAGCAGCGTAACTCCCAACACCATATATTTT
TRBD1	TRBJ2-1	TRBV5-4	-	CASSEGAGLNEQFF	TGTGCCAGCAGCGAGGGGGCCGGGCTCAATGAGCAGTTCTTC
TRBD2	TRBJ2-1	TRBV6-5	-	CASRKLGGNEQFF	TGTGCCAGCAGGAAACTGGGGGGGAATGAGCAGTTCTTC
-	TRBJ1-3	TRBV5-6	-	CASSWRFSGNTIYF	TGTGCCAGCAGCTGGCGGTTCTCTGGAAACACCATATATTTT
TRBD2	TRBJ2-1	TRBV28	-	CASSWTSGGDGEQFF	TGTGCCAGCAGTTGGACTAGCGGGGGGGATGGTGAGCAGTTCTTC
-	TRBJ2-5	TRBV9	-	CASSLAEQETQYF	TGTGCCAGCAGCTTAGCGGAACAAGAGACCCAGTACTTC
-	TRBJ2-2	TRBV7-2	-	CASSLGVRGNTGELFF	TGTGCCAGCAGCTTAGGTGTCAGGGGGAACACCGGGGAGCTGTTTTTT
-	TRBJ2-7	TRBV12-3/TRBV12-4	-	CASSSGPTREQYF	TGTGCCAGCAGTTCGGGACCCACCCGGGAGCAGTACTTC
-	TRBJ1-3	TRBV30	-	CAWSIDGWPSGNTIYF	TGTGCCTGGAGTATTGACGGCTGGCCCTCTGGAAACACCATATATTTT
-	TRBJ2-6	TRBV7-2	-	CASSLQFSAGANVLTF	TGTGCCAGCAGCCTCCAGTTTTCGGCTGGGGCCAACGTCCTGACTTTC
-	TRBJ1-1	TRBV21-1	-	CASSKESVHSITNTEAFF	TGTGCCAGCAGCAAAGAATCGGTACACTCTATTACGAACACTGAAGCTTTCTTT
-	TRBJ2-7	TRBV5-1	-	CASSLGGSWATYEQYF	TGCGCCAGCAGCTTGGGTGGTAGCTGGGCCACCTACGAGCAGTACTTC
TRBD1	TRBJ2-1	TRBV19	-	CASRSDRPSSYNEQFF	TGTGCCAGTAGATCGGACAGGCCGAGCTCCTACAATGAGCAGTTCTTC
-	TRBJ1-2	TRBV7-3	-	CASSFRSENYGYTF	TGTGCCAGCAGCTTTAGGTCGGAAAACTATGGCTACACCTTC
-	TRBJ1-6	TRBV27	-	CASSFGPDSPLHF	TGTGCCAGCAGTTTCGGCCCGGATTCACCCCTCCACTTT
-	TRBJ1-1	TRBV7-2	-	CASSFRGGRAFF	TGTGCCAGCAGCTTTAGGGGGGGGAGAGCTTTCTTT
-	TRBJ1-5	TRBV27	-	CASSLGPSNQPQHF	TGTGCCAGCAGTTTAGGCCCAAGCAATCAGCCCCAGCATTTT
-	TRBJ2-5	TRBV24-1	-	CATSDPTREETQYF	TGTGCCACCAGTGACCCGACCAGAGAGGAGACCCAGTACTTC
TRBD1	TRBJ1-2	TRBV18	once	CASSPSGTAYGYTF	TGTGCCAGCTCACCCTCCGGGACAGCCTATGGCTACACCTTC
-	TRBJ1-1	TRBV10-2	-	CASSDGRRENTEAFF	TGCGCCAGCAGTGATGGGAGGCGAGAGAACACTGAAGCTTTCTTT
-	TRBJ1-3	TRBV7-9	few	CASSPDSGNTIYF	TGTGCCAGCAGCCCGGACAGCGGAAACACCATATATTTT
-	TRBJ2-6	TRBV2	-	CASSSQSGANVLTF	TGTGCCAGCAGTAGCCAATCCGGGGCCAACGTCCTGACTTTC
TRBD2	TRBJ2-2	TRBV7-9	-	CASSPRLARNTGELFF	TGTGCCAGCAGCCCCCGACTAGCGAGAAACACCGGGGAGCTGTTTTTT
-	TRBJ2-2	TRBV6-5	once	CASRRRGEEAGELFF	TGTGCCAGCCGCCGCAGGGGAGAAGAGGCCGGGGAGCTGTTTTTT
TRBD2	TRBJ2-7	TRBV9	-	CASSVVWSGEVSYEQYF	TGTGCCAGCAGCGTAGTATGGAGCGGGGAGGTGTCCTACGAGCAGTACTTC
-	TRBJ1-3	TRBV3-1/TRBV3-2	-	CASSQGGIGNTIYF	TGTGCCAGCAGCCAAGGGGGAATTGGAAACACCATATATTTT
TRBD1	TRBJ1-2	TRBV30	-	CAWSTTGTGTIGYTF	TGTGCCTGGAGTACCACCGGGACAGGGACTATCGGCTACACCTTC
-	TRBJ1-1	TRBV11-2	once	CATSGAVEAFF	TGTGCCACCTCGGGAGCCGTTGAAGCTTTCTTT
TRBD2	TRBJ2-3	TRBV4-3	once	CASSQDRVAGGDTQYF	TGCGCCAGCAGCCAAGATCGGGTAGCGGGAGGAGATACGCAGTATTTT
TRBD1	TRBJ2-1	TRBV5-5	once	CASSPLPGQGGGEQFF	TGTGCCAGCAGCCCCCTCCCGGGACAGGGGGGCGGTGAGCAGTTCTTC
-	TRBJ2-1	TRBV27	-	CASRAGTYNEQFF	TGTGCCAGCAGGGCGGGGACATACAATGAGCAGTTCTTC
TRBD1	TRBJ2-5	TRBV5-5	-	CASSLRQGSETQYF	TGTGCCAGCAGCTTGAGACAGGGGTCGGAGACCCAGTACTTC
TRBD2	TRBJ2-2	TRBV4-1	-	CASTAGGGGLTGELFF	TGCGCCAGCACCGCGGGGGGAGGAGGCCTCACCGGGGAGCTGTTTTTT
TRBD2	TRBJ2-3	TRBV6-2/TRBV6-3	-	CASSYVAGGDTQYF	TGTGCCAGCAGTTACGTAGCGGGCGGAGATACGCAGTATTTT